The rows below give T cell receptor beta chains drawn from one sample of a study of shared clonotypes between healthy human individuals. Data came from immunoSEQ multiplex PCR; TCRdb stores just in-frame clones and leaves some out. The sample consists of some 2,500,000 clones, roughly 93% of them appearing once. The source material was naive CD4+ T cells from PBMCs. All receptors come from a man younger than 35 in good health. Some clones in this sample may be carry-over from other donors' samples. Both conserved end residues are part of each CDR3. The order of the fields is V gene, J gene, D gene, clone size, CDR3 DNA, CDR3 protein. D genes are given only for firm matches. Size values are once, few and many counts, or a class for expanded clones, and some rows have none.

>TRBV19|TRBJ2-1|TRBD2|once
TGTGCCAGTTCTCTTCGACTAGCGGGATATTATAATGAGCAGTTCTTC
CASSLRLAGYYNEQFF
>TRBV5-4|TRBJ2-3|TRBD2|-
TGTGCCAGCAGCTTGAGGACTAGGCCCACTAGCACAGATACGCAGTATTTT
CASSLRTRPTSTDTQYF
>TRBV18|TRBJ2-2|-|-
TGTGCCAGCTCACCTCTCAACTGGCTCGGGGAGCTGTTTTTT
CASSPLNWLGELFF
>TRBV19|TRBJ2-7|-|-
TGTGCCAGTAGTATGGGCCTTGAACGCGACGAGCAGTACTTC
CASSMGLERDEQYF
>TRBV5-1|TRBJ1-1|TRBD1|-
TGCGCCAGCAGCTCGACAGGGGGCGCGTGGGGCACTGAAGCTTTCTTT
CASSSTGGAWGTEAFF
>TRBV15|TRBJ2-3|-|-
TGTGCCACCAGCAGAGTCGGCCGTCGTGATGCAGATACGCAGTATTTT
CATSRVGRRDADTQYF
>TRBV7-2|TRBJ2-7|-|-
TGTGCCAGCAGCCCCCCTAATACCCTAGGCCCCTACGAGCAGTACTTC
CASSPPNTLGPYEQYF
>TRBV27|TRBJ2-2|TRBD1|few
TGTGCCAGCAGCCTAACAGGGGCCCCGCGCGAGGAGCTGTTTTTT
CASSLTGAPREELFF
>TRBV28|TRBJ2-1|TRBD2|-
TGTGCCAGCCTACTAGCGGGGAGGTTAGATGAGCAGTTCTTC
CASLLAGRLDEQFF
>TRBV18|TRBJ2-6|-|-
TGTGCCAGCTCAAGCATATCTGGGGCCAACGTCCTGACTTTC
CASSSISGANVLTF
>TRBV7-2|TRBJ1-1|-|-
TGTGCCAGCAGCTTAATGGGGGGCGATTCAACTGAAGCTTTCTTT
CASSLMGGDSTEAFF
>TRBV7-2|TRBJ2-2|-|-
TGTGCCAGCAGCTTATTGGGAGGACCGAACACCGGGGAGCTGTTTTTT
CASSLLGGPNTGELFF
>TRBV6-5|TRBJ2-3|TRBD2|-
TGTGCCAGCAGTTACGGTAGCGGGAGAGATACGCAGTATTTT
CASSYGSGRDTQYF
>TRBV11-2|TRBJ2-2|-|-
TGTGCCAGCAGCTTTGAGGGAGCTGTCGGGGAGCTGTTTTTT
CASSFEGAVGELFF
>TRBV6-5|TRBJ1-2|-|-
TGTGCCAGCAGTTACGGGTCCTCCCGCGGCTACACCTTC
CASSYGSSRGYTF
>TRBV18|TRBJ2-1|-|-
TGTGCCAGCTCACAATCGCATAGTGTCGATGAGCAGTTCTTC
CASSQSHSVDEQFF
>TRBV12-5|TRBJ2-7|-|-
TGTGCTAGTGGTTTGGGGACCTCCTACGAGCAGTACTTC
CASGLGTSYEQYF
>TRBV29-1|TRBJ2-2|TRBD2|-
TGCAGCGTTGACCAAGGACTAGCGGGAGCCGGGGAGCTGTTTTTT
CSVDQGLAGAGELFF
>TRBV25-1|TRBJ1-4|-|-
TGTGCCAGCAGCGGGTATGAAAAACTGTTTTTT
CASSGYEKLFF
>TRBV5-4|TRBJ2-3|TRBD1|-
TGTGCCAGCAGCTTGGCCGGCAGGGGGCCCGGCACAGATACGCAGTATTTT
CASSLAGRGPGTDTQYF
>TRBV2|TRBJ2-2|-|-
TGTGCCAGCAGTTTTTTCCAGGGGCAGATGACCGGGGAGCTGTTTTTT
CASSFFQGQMTGELFF
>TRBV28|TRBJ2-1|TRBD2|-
TGTGCCAGCAGTTGGACTAGCGGGAGAGGTGAGCAGTTCTTC
CASSWTSGRGEQFF
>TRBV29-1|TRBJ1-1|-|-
TGCAGCGCCGTGGTAGGTAGCGGTGCTGAAGCTTTCTTT
CSAVVGSGAEAFF
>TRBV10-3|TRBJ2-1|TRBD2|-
TGTGCCATCAGTGATTTTCAGACTAGCGGGGGATACAATGAGCAGTTCTTC
CAISDFQTSGGYNEQFF
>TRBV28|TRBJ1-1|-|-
TGTGCCAGCACCTTACAGAACACTGAAGCTTTCTTT
CASTLQNTEAFF
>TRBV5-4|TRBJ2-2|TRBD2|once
TGTGCCAGCAGCGCTAGCGGGAGAGGGAACACCGGGGAGCTGTTTTTT
CASSASGRGNTGELFF
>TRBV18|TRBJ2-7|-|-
TGTGCCAGCTCACTTGGGGTCTCCTACGAGCAGTACTTC
CASSLGVSYEQYF
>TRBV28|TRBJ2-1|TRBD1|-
TGTGCCAGCCTCCGGGACAGGGGACCCAATGAGCAGTTCTTC
CASLRDRGPNEQFF
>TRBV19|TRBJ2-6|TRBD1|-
TGTGCCAGTAGGACGGGACAGGGATTTGGGGCCAACGTCCTGACTTTC
CASRTGQGFGANVLTF
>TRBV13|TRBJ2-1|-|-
TGTGCCAGCAGCTTAGGAAAGGCCCACTCCTACAATGAGCAGTTCTTC
CASSLGKAHSYNEQFF
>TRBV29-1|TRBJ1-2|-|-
TGCAGCGTTGAAGTAGAGAGCTATGGCTACACCTTC
CSVEVESYGYTF
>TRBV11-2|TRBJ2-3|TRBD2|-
TGTGCCAGCAGCCCCCAATCTAGCGGGGGGACAGATACGCAGTATTTT
CASSPQSSGGTDTQYF
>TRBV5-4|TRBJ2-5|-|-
TGTGCCAGCAGCTCTCCCACCTCCGAGACCCAGTACTTC
CASSSPTSETQYF
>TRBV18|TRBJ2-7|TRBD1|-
TGTGCCAGCTCACCAAGGACAGGGGCCTACGAGCAGTACTTC
CASSPRTGAYEQYF
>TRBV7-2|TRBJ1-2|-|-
TGTGCCAGCAGCTCGTTCCCCCCCTATGGCTACACCTTC
CASSSFPPYGYTF
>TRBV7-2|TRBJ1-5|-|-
TGTGCCAGCAGCTTAGCTGGGGCCGGGGGGGGACATCAGCCCCAGCATTTT
CASSLAGAGGGHQPQHF
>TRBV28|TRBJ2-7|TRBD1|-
TGTGCCAGCAGACCAGGACAGGGATACGAGCAGTACTTC
CASRPGQGYEQYF
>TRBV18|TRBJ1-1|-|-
TGTGCCAGCTCACTAACTACCGGTGAGGGAACTGAAGCTTTCTTT
CASSLTTGEGTEAFF
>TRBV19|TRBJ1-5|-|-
TGTGCCAGTAGTATCTACATCAGCAATCAGCCCCAGCATTTT
CASSIYISNQPQHF
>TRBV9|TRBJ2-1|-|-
TGTGCCAGCAGCGCCCGAGGCGCCGCCCGCTTTGAGCAGTTCTTC
CASSARGAARFEQFF
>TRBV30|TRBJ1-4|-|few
TGTGCCTGGAAGGACAGAGGCACTAATGAAAAACTGTTTTTT
CAWKDRGTNEKLFF
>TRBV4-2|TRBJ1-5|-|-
TGTGCCAGCAGCCAAGAGGGCAGTTCTAGCAATCAGCCCCAGCATTTT
CASSQEGSSSNQPQHF
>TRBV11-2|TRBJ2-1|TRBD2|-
TGTGCCAGCAGCAAAGGACTAGCGGGTTACAATGAGCAGTTCTTC
CASSKGLAGYNEQFF
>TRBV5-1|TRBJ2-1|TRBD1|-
TGCGCCAGCAGTCCCGGGACAGGGGGCGATGAGCAGTTCTTC
CASSPGTGGDEQFF
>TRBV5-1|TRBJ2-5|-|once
TGCGCCAGCAGGAGAAACAGCCAAGAGACCCAGTACTTC
CASRRNSQETQYF
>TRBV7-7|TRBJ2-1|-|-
TGTGCCAGCAGCTTAGCCGGGGGCCAGGGGCAGTTCTTC
CASSLAGGQGQFF
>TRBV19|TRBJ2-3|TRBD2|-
TGTGCCAGTAGTATAGAAAGGCGGGAGGGCCGGGATACGCAGTATTTT
CASSIERREGRDTQYF
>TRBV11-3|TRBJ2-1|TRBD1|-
TGTGCCAGCAGTAGTACAGGGGCGGGCCATGAGCAGTTCTTC
CASSSTGAGHEQFF
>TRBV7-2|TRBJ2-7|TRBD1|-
TGTGCCAGCAGGCGCGACAGGGGTTTATCCTACGAGCAGTACTTC
CASRRDRGLSYEQYF
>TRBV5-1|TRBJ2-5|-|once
TGCGCCAGCAGCTCCGGCGGGACGTTGGAGACCCAGTACTTC
CASSSGGTLETQYF
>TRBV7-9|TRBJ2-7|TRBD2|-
TGTGCCAGCAGCCCTGACGGGACTAGCGGGAGAGACGAGCAGTACTTC
CASSPDGTSGRDEQYF
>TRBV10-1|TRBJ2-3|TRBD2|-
TGCGCCACGGGGGGTAGCGGGCCAGGAACGCAGTATTTT
CATGGSGPGTQYF
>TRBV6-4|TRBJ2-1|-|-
TGTGCCAGCAGTGACAGACTCTCGAGCTCCTACAATGAGCAGTTCTTC
CASSDRLSSSYNEQFF
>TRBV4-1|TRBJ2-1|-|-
TGCGCCAGCAGCCAAGAAACGAGGTACTCCTACAATGAGCAGTTCTTC
CASSQETRYSYNEQFF
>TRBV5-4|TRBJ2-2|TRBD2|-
TGTGCCAGCAGCTTGGAGGGACTAAACACCGGGGAGCTGTTTTTT
CASSLEGLNTGELFF